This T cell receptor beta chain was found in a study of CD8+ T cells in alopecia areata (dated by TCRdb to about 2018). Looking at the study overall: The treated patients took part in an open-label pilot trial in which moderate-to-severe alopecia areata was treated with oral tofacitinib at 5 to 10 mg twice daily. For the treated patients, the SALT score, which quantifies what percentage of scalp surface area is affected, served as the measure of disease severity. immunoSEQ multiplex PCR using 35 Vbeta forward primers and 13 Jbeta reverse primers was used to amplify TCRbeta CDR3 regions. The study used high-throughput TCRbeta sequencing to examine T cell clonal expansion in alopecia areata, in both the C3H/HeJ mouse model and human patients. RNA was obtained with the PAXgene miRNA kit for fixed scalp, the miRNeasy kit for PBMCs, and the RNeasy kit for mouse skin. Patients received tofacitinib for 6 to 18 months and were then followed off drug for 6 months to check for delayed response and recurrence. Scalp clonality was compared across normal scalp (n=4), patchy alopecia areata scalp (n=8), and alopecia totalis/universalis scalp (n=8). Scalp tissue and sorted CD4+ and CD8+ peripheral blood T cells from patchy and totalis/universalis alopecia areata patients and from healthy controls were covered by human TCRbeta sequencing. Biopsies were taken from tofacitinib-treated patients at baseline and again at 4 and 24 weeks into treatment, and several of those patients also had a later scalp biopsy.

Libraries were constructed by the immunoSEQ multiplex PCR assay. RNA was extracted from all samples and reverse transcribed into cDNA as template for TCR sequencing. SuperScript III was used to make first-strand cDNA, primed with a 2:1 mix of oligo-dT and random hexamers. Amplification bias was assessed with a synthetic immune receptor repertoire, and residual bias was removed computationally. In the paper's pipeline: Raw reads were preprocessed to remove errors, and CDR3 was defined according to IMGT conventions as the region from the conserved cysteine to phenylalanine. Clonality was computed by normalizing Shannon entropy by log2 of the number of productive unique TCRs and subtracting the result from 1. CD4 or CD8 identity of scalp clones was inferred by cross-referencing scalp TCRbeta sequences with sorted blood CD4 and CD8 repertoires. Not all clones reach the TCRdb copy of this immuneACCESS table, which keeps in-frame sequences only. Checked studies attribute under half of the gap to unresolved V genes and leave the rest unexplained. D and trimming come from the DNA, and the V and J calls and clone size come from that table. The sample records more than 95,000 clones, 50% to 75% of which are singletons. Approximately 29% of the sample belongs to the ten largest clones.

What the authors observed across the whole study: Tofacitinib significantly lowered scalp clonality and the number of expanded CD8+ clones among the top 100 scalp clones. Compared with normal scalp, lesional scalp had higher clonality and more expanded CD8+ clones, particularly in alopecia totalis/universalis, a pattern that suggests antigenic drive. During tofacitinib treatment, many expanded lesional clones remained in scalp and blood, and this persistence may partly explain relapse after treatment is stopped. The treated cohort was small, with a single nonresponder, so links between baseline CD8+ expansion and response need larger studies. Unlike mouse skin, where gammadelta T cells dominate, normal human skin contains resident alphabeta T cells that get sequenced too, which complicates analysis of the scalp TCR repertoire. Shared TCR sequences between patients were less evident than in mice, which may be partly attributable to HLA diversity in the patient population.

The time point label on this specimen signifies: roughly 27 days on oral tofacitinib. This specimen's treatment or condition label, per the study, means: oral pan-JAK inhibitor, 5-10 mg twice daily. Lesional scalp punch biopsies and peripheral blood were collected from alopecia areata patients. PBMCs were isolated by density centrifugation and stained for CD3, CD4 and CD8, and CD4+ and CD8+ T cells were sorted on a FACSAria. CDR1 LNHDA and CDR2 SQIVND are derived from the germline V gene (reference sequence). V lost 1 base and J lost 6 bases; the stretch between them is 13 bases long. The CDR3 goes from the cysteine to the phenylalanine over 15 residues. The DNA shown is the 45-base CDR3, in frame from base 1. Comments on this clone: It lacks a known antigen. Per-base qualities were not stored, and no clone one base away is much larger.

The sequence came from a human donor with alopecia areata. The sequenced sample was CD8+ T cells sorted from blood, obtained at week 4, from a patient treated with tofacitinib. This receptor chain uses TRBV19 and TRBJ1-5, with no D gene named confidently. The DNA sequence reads TGTGCCAGTAGTATAGGAGAGGGCGGGAGTCAGCCCCAGCATTTT. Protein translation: CASSIGEGGSQPQHF.